One and the same sample provided the 5 T cell receptor beta chains below, sequenced in a study of CXCR3-negative and CXCR3-positive naive CD8 T cells (dated by TCRdb to between 2017 and 2020). TCRdb records NextSeq 550 as the sequencer. The Human TCR Profiling Kit (MiLaboratory) was used to make UMI-labeled 5' RACE TRB cDNA libraries. TCRdb reprocessed the sequencing reads and holds a single record per CDR3 protein sequence, with no DNA. This sample's records show 100,000 to 150,000 distinct CDR3 sequences. The ten largest clones capture 0.29% of the sample. Sequencing was done on a sample of naive CXCR3- CD8+ T cells from blood. Reading the label with the study, this specimen's cell subset or site is: CD45RO-CCR7+CD27+CD95- naive CD8+ T cells lacking CXCR3 (TNR3-). The receptors were gathered from a human donor in good health. Some clones in this sample may be carry-over from other donors' samples.

The chain carries TRBV28 and TRBJ2-1. The CDR3 is 12 amino acids. Germline V CDR1 and CDR2: MDHEN, SYDVKM. Here the CDR3 reads CASSWTYNEQFF.

The chain combines TRBV7-6 with TRBJ2-1; the TCRdb call, TRBD2, lacks DNA for checking. The CDR3 is made up of 16 amino acids. Germline V gene data show CDR1 as SGHVS and CDR2 as FNYEAQ. CDR3 residues: CASSSPGLVADNEQFF.

J is TRBJ1-4 and V is TRBV20-1; without DNA, the TCRdb call of TRBD1 cannot be checked. The CDR3 runs 14 residues. Germline CDR1 and CDR2: DFQATT and SNEGSKA (reference sequence). CDR3 protein: CSAKREGEYEKLFF.

The CDR3 reads CASSPSERGGQATQYF. This chain links TRBV6-6 with TRBJ2-3; TCRdb indicates TRBD2, and absent DNA this call remains unverified. The CDR3 contains 16 residues. Germline V lookup: CDR1 MNHNY, CDR2 SVGAGI (reference sequence).

The chain joins TRBV12-3 or TRBV12-4 to TRBJ2-7. The CDR3 loop spans 12 amino acids. The chain's CDR3 is CASSLKAYEQYF.